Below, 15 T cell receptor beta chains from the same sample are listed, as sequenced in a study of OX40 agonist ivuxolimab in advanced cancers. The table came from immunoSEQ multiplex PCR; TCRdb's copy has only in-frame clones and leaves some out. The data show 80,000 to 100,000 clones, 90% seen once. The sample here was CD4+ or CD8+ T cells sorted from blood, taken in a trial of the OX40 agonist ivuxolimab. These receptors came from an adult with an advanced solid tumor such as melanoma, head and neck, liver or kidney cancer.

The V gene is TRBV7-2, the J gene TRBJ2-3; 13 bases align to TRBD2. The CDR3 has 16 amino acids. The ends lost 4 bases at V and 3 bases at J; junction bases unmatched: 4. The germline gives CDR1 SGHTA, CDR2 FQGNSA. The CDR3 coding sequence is TGTGCCAGCAGCTCAAGACTAGCGGGAGGTACAGATACGCAGTATTTT. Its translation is CASSSRLAGGTDTQYF.

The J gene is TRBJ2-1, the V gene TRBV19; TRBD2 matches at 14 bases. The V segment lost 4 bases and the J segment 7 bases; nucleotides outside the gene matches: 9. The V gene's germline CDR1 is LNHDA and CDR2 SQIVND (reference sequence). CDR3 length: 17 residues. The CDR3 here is CASSKPGLAGAGNEQFF. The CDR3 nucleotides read TGTGCCAGTAGTAAACCGGGACTAGCGGGAGCAGGGAATGAGCAGTTCTTC. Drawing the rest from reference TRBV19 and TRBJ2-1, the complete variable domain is DGGITQSPKYLFRKEGQNVTLSCEQNLNHDAMYWYRQDPGQGLRLIYYSQIVNDFQKGDIAEGYSVSREKKESFPLTVTSAQKNPTAFYLCASSKPGLAGAGNEQFFGPGTRLTVL.

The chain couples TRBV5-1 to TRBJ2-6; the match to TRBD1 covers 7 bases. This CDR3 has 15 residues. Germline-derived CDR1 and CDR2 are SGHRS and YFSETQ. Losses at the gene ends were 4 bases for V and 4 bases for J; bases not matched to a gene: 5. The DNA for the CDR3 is TGCGCCAGCAGCCCAGACAGGGCCGGGGCCAACGTCCTGACTTTC. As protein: CASSPDRAGANVLTF.

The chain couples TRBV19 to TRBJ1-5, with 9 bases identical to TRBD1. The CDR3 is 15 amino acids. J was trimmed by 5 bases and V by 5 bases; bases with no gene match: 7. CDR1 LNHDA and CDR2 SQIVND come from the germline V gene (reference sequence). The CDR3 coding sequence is TGTGCCAGTAGTGACCGGGACAGGGACTATCAGCCCCAGCATTTT. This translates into CASSDRDRDYQPQHF.

The CDR3 region is CASSPRHSTLGYSEQFF. The CDR3 nucleotides read TGTGCCAGCAGCCCGAGGCACTCCACCTTAGGTTATAGTGAGCAGTTCTTC. The gene calls are TRBV9 and TRBJ2-1; the D is unclear. This CDR3 has 17 residues. Germline V gene lookup returns CDR1 SGDLS and CDR2 YYNGEE. Trimming pared 4 bases from V and 9 bases from J, leaving 26 bases between.

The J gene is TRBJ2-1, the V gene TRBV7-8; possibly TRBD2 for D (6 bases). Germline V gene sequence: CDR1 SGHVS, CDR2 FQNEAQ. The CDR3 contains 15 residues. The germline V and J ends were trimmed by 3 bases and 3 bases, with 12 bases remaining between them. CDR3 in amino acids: CASSFVQGGYNEQFF. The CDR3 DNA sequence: TGTGCCAGCAGCTTTGTTCAGGGAGGCTACAATGAGCAGTTCTTC.

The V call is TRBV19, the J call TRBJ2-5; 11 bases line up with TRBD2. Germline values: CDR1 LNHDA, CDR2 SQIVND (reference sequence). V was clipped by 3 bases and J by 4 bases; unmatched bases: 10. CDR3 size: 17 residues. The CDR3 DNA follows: TGTGCCAGTAGTATGACTCCCCTAGCGGGAGGTCCAGAGACCCAGTACTTC. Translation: CASSMTPLAGGPETQYF. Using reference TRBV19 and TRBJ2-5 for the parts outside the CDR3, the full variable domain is DGGITQSPKYLFRKEGQNVTLSCEQNLNHDAMYWYRQDPGQGLRLIYYSQIVNDFQKGDIAEGYSVSREKKESFPLTVTSAQKNPTAFYLCASSMTPLAGGPETQYFGPGTRLLVL.

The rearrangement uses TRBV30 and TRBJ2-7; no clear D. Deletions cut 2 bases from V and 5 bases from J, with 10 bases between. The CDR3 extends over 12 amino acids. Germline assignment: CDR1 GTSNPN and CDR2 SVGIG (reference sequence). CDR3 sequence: CAWSPRPNEQYF. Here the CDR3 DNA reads TGTGCCTGGAGTCCCCGCCCCAACGAGCAGTACTTC.

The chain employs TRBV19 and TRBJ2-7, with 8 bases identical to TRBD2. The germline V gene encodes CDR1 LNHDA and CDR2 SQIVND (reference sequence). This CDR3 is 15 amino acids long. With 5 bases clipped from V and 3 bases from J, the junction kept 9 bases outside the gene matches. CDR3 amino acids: CASSLARGGYYEQYF. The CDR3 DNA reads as TGTGCCAGTAGTCTAGCCCGGGGGGGCTACTACGAGCAGTACTTC.

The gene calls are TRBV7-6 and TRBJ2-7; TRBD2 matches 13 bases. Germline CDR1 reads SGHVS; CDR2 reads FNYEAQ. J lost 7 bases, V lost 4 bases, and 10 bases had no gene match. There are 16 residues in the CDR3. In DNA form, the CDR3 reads TGTGCCAGCAGCTCACCACTAGCGGGAGGGCCTGAAGAGCAGTACTTC. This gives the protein CASSSPLAGGPEEQYF.

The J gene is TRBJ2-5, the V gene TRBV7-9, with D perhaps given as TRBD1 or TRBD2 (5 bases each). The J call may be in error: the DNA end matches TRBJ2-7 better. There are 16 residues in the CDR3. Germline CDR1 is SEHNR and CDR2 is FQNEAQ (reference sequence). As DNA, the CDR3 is TGTGCCAGCAGCTCCACGAGGAGGAGCGGACATCACGAGCAGTACTTC. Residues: CASSSTRRSGHHEQYF.

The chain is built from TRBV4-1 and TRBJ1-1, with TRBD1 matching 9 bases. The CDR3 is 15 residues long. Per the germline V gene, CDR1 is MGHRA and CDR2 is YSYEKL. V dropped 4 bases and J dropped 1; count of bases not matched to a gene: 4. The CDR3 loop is CASSLQGAGNTEAFF. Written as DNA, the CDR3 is TGCGCCAGCAGCCTACAGGGGGCAGGGAACACTGAAGCTTTCTTT.

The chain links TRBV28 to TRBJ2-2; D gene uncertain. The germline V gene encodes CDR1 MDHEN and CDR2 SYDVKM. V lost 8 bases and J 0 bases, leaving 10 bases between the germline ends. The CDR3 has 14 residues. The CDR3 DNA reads TGTGCCAGCCTCCTCCAACCGAACACCGGGGAGCTGTTTTTT. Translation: CASLLQPNTGELFF.

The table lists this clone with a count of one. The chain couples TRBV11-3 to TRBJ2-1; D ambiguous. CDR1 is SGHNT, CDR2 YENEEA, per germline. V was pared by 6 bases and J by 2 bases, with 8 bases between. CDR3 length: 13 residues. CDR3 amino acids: CASSYPPYNEQFF. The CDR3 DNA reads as TGTGCCAGCAGTTACCCTCCCTACAATGAGCAGTTCTTC.

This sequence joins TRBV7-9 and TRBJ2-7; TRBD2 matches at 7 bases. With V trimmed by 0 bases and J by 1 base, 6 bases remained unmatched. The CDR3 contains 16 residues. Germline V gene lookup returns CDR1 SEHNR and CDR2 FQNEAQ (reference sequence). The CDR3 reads CASSLAVASGSYEQYF. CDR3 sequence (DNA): TGTGCCAGCAGCTTAGCGGTTGCTAGCGGATCCTACGAGCAGTACTTC.